There are many counts of the clone carrying this TCR beta chain. Its antigen is unknown. In germline, CDR1 is SGHTA, CDR2 FQGNSA. J lost 6 bases, V lost 1 base, and 6 bases had no gene match. This CDR3 spans 15 amino acids. This sample is part of a study of T cells after yellow fever vaccination. The study's findings and limits: Abundant contaminating clonotypes from the bulk population could appear in FACS-sorted repertoires.

Conversion of TCR transcripts into cDNA relied on 5'RACE template switching, which added a universal primer site and UMIs. Using its own MiXCR run on the 5' RACE reads, TCRdb lists one record per CDR3 protein. The data show about 580,000 distinct CDR3 sequences, approximately 16% seen once. Sequenced here: PBMCs, sampled 5 to 6 days after the first yellow fever vaccination. This receptor was obtained from a man aged 18 to 30 who received the YFV17D yellow fever vaccine. This chain connects TRBV7-2 to TRBJ1-5; 7 nucleotides line up with TRBD1. The CDR3 region is CASSLVEGAGQPQHF. For the CDR3, the DNA is TGTGCCAGCAGCTTAGTGGAGGGGGCGGGTCAGCCCCAGCATTTT.